One and the same sample provided the 29 T cell receptor beta chains below, sequenced in a study of Tregs in tolerant kidney transplant recipients. The assay was immunoSEQ multiplex PCR, and TCRdb's table has in-frame clones only and misses some. This table lists about 33,000 clones. Material: CD8+ T cells from blood, obtained before the transplant. The source is a human donor who received a combined kidney and bone marrow transplant.

On this clone itself: The DNA ends 3 residues before the CDR3 does, and the rest of the CDR3 is filled in from the germline J gene. The chain links TRBV6-2 or TRBV6-3 to TRBJ2-7; D perhaps matches TRBD2 (5 bases). Germline CDR1 and CDR2: MNHEY and SVGEGT. This CDR3 comprises 13 residues. The ends were cut back, 7 bases at V and 0 bases at J, with 10 bases in the middle. CDR3 bases read: TGTGCCAGCAATGGACTGGACTCCTACGAG. It yields the protein CASNGLDSYE. Given in full, the CDR3 is CASNGLDSYEQYF.

Remarks on this clone: The sequence runs out 3 residues before the end of the CDR3; the remainder is reconstructed from the germline J gene. J is TRBJ1-2 and V is TRBV6-1, with D maybe TRBD1 (5 bases). Germline assignment: CDR1 MNHNS and CDR2 SASEGT. The ends were cut back, 3 bases at V and 5 bases at J, with 13 bases in the middle. The CDR3 is 14 residues long. The CDR3 bases that were read are TGTGCCAGCAGTGAGGGGGGATACTTTTATGGC. Amino acids: CASSEGGYFYG. The full-length CDR3 reads as CASSEGGYFYGYTF.

Notes on this clone: The CDR3 end lies 3 residues beyond the end of the read and is filled in from the germline J gene. The chain links TRBV19 to TRBJ2-1; 11 bases match TRBD2. This CDR3 comprises 15 residues. J was trimmed by 7 bases and V by 5 bases; bases with no gene match: 7. Germline assignment: CDR1 LNHDA and CDR2 SQIVND (reference sequence). This CDR3 is CASSLAGGVRNEQFF. The CDR3 DNA, read in part, is TGTGCCAGTAGTTTAGCGGGGGGGGTAAGGAATGAG.

Remarks on this clone: The read ends 3 residues early relative to the CDR3; the germline J gene fills the gap. V usage is TRBV7-9 and J usage is TRBJ1-1; no definite D call. Germline lookup yields CDR1 SEHNR and CDR2 FQNEAQ (reference sequence). The CDR3 runs 13 residues. The ends were cut back, 5 bases at V and 7 bases at J, with 14 bases in the middle. This CDR3 is CASSLGLADEAFF. Partial CDR3 DNA: TGTGCCAGCAGCCTAGGCTTGGCGGATGAA.

As for this clone: Read data end 3 residues before the CDR3 end; the end is taken from the germline J gene. The chain has TRBV18 and TRBJ1-5; TRBD1 might be the D (6 bases). Per germline, CDR1 KGHSH and CDR2 LQKENI. This CDR3 contains 19 residues. The V gene lost 2 bases and the J gene lost 3 bases, with 23 bases spanning the gap. The CDR3 region is CASSPRGGPGQHLNQPQHF. The part of the CDR3 DNA that was read is TGTGCCAGCTCACCAAGGGGCGGCCCTGGACAGCACCTCAATCAGCCC.

For this clone: The read terminates 3 residues before the CDR3 end, so the remaining end is supplied by the germline J gene. The chain employs TRBV7-6 and TRBJ1-1, with D tentatively TRBD1 (6 bases). CDR3 size: 16 residues. Germline CDR1 is SGHVS and CDR2 is FNYEAQ. Trimming pared 5 bases from V and 5 bases from J, leaving 21 bases between. CDR3 amino acids: CASSAFTQGPKTEAFF. The CDR3 bases that were read are TGTGCCAGCAGCGCTTTTACACAGGGCCCGAAGACTGAA.

A word on this clone: Coverage ceases 3 residues before the CDR3 finishes, and the germline J gene fills in the end. V and J are TRBV7-6 and TRBJ1-1, with TRBD1 as a possible D gene (6 bases). Germline V gene sequence: CDR1 SGHVS, CDR2 FNYEAQ. Trimming stripped 1 base from V and 2 bases from J, with 11 bases between. The CDR3 consists of 15 residues. The CDR3 loop is CASSLVAGENTEAFF. Incomplete CDR3 DNA: TGTGCCAGCAGCTTAGTGGCAGGGGAAAACACTGAA.

CDR3 DNA (partial): TGTGCCAGTACCCGGGCAGGGGTTTCCAATCAGCCC. It translates to CASTRAGVSNQP. Given in full, the CDR3 is CASTRAGVSNQPQHF. This chain joins TRBV19 and TRBJ1-5, with D perhaps TRBD1 (6 bases). The missing CDR3 end, 3 residues past where the read stops, is filled in from the germline J gene. Looked up from germline, CDR1 is LNHDA and CDR2 is SQIVND (reference sequence). V dropped 7 bases and J dropped 3 bases, with 16 bases sitting between them. The CDR3 covers 15 residues.

Note on this clone: Sequencing ends 3 residues short of the CDR3 end; the germline J gene provides the rest. J is TRBJ2-5 and V is TRBV14; 7 bases are a match to TRBD1. From germline, CDR1 is SGHDN and CDR2 FVKESK. J lost 2 bases, V lost 2 bases, and 8 bases had no gene match. The CDR3 extends over 16 amino acids. The sequenced CDR3 bases are TGTGCCAGCAGCCAAACAAGACAGGGCCTACAAGAGACC. Translated, it gives CASSQTRQGLQET. The whole CDR3 sequence reads CASSQTRQGLQETQYF.

About this clone: The read falls 3 residues short of the CDR3 end, and the missing part is taken from the germline J gene. The chain joins TRBV6-2 or TRBV6-3 to TRBJ1-1; the D gene is possibly TRBD1 (5 bases). Trimming stripped 5 bases from V and 5 bases from J, with 12 bases between. There are 13 residues in the CDR3. Germline CDR1 and CDR2: MNHEY and SVGEGT. The sequenced CDR3 bases are TGTGCCAGCAGTACCGCCGGGGGGACTGAA. Translated: CASSTAGGTE. In full, the CDR3 reads CASSTAGGTEAFF.

Concerning this clone: Coverage ceases 3 residues before the CDR3 finishes, and the germline J gene fills in the end. The chain is built from TRBV6-2 or TRBV6-3 and TRBJ2-7; the match to TRBD1 covers 8 bases. V shed 6 bases, J shed 3 bases, and the junction held 4 bases outside the gene matches. The CDR3 is made up of 13 amino acids. The germline CDR1 and CDR2 sequences are MNHEY and SVGEGT. The CDR3 region is CASSSGQGYEQYF. CDR3 DNA (partial): TGTGCCAGCAGCTCAGGACAGGGCTACGAG.

As to this clone: The missing CDR3 end, 3 residues past where the read stops, is filled in from the germline J gene. The chain uses TRBV7-9 and TRBJ1-3; TRBD1 matches at 7 bases. V shed 4 bases, J shed 8 bases, and the junction held 11 bases outside the gene matches. The CDR3 runs to 15 residues. Looked up from germline, CDR1 is SEHNR and CDR2 is FQNEAQ (reference sequence). The chain's CDR3 is CASSSPTGREDTIYF. Incomplete CDR3 DNA: TGTGCCAGCAGCTCCCCGACAGGGCGCGAGGACACC.

With regard to this clone: The sequence runs out 3 residues before the end of the CDR3; the remainder is reconstructed from the germline J gene. V gene TRBV7-8 combines with J gene TRBJ2-2; weak D call: TRBD1 (5 bases). V was trimmed by 3 bases and J by 5 bases, leaving 10 bases between them. The CDR3 is made up of 14 amino acids. CDR1 SGHVS and CDR2 FQNEAQ come from the germline V gene. The CDR3 loop reads CASSLQGSTGELFF. The sequenced part of the CDR3 DNA is TGTGCCAGCAGCTTGCAGGGATCTACCGGGGAG.

A remark on this clone: The read comes to an end 3 residues before the CDR3 does, leaving the germline J gene to fill in the end. This chain joins TRBV19 and TRBJ2-7; D remains unclear. Trimming removed 2 bases from V and 1 base from J, with 9 bases in between. The germline V gene encodes CDR1 LNHDA and CDR2 SQIVND (reference sequence). This CDR3 comprises 14 residues. The CDR3 region is CASSITDGSYEQYF. CDR3 DNA (partial): TGTGCCAGTAGTATAACAGATGGGTCCTACGAG.

With respect to this clone: The sequenced fragment ends 3 residues before the CDR3 boundary, so the rest is inferred from the germline J gene. The chain joins TRBV18 to TRBJ1-1; unclear D gene. There are 12 residues in the CDR3. V lost 3 bases, J lost 3 bases, and 5 bases lay in between. From germline, CDR1 is KGHSH and CDR2 LQKENI. The chain's CDR3 is CASSPGDTEAFF. The CDR3 bases that were read are TGTGCCAGCTCACCCGGGGACACTGAA. Drawing the rest from reference TRBV18 and TRBJ1-1, the complete variable domain is NAGVMQNPRHLVRRRGQEARLRCSPMKGHSHVYWYRQLPEEGLKFMVYLQKENIIDESGMPKERFSAEFPKEGPSILRIQQVVRGDSAAYFCASSPGDTEAFFGQGTRLTVV.

To note about this clone: The read comes to an end 3 residues before the CDR3 does, leaving the germline J gene to fill in the end. V and J are TRBV20-1 and TRBJ1-1; 8 nucleotides align to TRBD1. The CDR3 spans 16 residues. CDR1 and CDR2 from the germline V gene are DFQATT and SNEGSKA (reference sequence). The ends lost 0 bases at V and 0 bases at J; junction bases unmatched: 6. CDR3 bases read: TGCAGTGCTAGAGATCGGGCAGGGGGCCTGAACACTGAA. It encodes CSARDRAGGLNTE. From start to end, the CDR3 is CSARDRAGGLNTEAFF.

A note on this clone: Read data end 3 residues before the CDR3 end; the end is taken from the germline J gene. V usage is TRBV7-9 and J usage is TRBJ1-2; weak D call: TRBD1 (6 bases). Trimming removed 1 base at V and 5 bases at J, with 11 bases between. This CDR3 has 14 residues. From germline, CDR1 is SEHNR and CDR2 FQNEAQ (reference sequence). The CDR3 DNA, read in part, is TGTGCCAGCAGCTTAGGGGCAGGGGCGTATGGC. Its translation: CASSLGAGAYG. The complete CDR3 sequence is CASSLGAGAYGYTF.

As to this clone: The CDR3 end lies 3 residues beyond the end of the read and is filled in from the germline J gene. The V call is TRBV19, the J call TRBJ2-1; TRBD2 might be the D (7 bases). The CDR3 extends over 16 amino acids. Trimming removed 11 bases from V and 2 bases from J, with 22 bases in between. The germline CDR1 and CDR2 sequences are LNHDA and SQIVND (reference sequence). The covered CDR3 bases are TGTGCCTCCTTCGGGGGGCGCGGGGGAACCTACAATGAG. Its translation: CASFGGRGGTYNE. The complete CDR3 reads CASFGGRGGTYNEQFF. The variable domain in full, completed from reference TRBV19 and TRBJ2-1, reads DGGITQSPKYLFRKEGQNVTLSCEQNLNHDAMYWYRQDPGQGLRLIYYSQIVNDFQKGDIAEGYSVSREKKESFPLTVTSAQKNPTAFYLCASFGGRGGTYNEQFFGPGTRLTVL.

Concerning this clone itself: The read halts 3 residues ahead of the CDR3 end, with the missing end drawn from the germline J gene. The gene calls are TRBV19 and TRBJ2-5; 11 bases are a match to TRBD2. The CDR3 length is 16 residues. Germline V CDR1 and CDR2: LNHDA, SQIVND (reference sequence). With V trimmed by 3 bases and J by 5 bases, 8 bases remained unmatched. The CDR3 loop reads CASSMALAGGGETQYF. The DNA read from the CDR3 is TGTGCCAGTAGTATGGCGCTAGCGGGGGGAGGGGAGACC.

Comments on this clone: The missing CDR3 end, 3 residues past where the read stops, is filled in from the germline J gene. The chain is built from TRBV30 and TRBJ2-3; D possibly corresponds to TRBD1 (5 bases). The germline V gene has CDR1 GTSNPN and CDR2 SVGIG (reference sequence). The V gene lost 1 base and the J gene lost 2 bases, with 10 bases spanning the gap. The CDR3 contains 14 residues. CDR3 sequence: CAWSADSHTDTQYF. The DNA read from the CDR3 is TGTGCCTGGAGTGCCGACAGCCACACAGATACG.

A remark on this clone: The read is 3 residues too short to cover the CDR3 end, so that end is filled in from the germline J gene. The V call is TRBV30, the J call TRBJ2-1; TRBD2 matches 8 bases. Germline CDR1 and CDR2: GTSNPN and SVGIG (reference sequence). This CDR3 has 14 amino acids. The ends lost 1 base at V and 6 bases at J; junction bases unmatched: 5. CDR3 loop: CAWSGSGRGNEQFF. The CDR3 bases that were read are TGTGCCTGGAGTGGGAGCGGGAGAGGCAATGAG.

Regarding this clone: The DNA ends 3 residues before the CDR3 does, and the rest of the CDR3 is filled in from the germline J gene. Distinct nucleotide sequences in the sample also encode this CDR3. The chain has TRBV19 and TRBJ1-1, with D uncertain. The CDR3 consists of 13 residues. Trimming stripped 3 bases from V and 1 base from J, with 6 bases between. CDR1 LNHDA and CDR2 SQIVND come from the germline V gene (reference sequence). CDR3 DNA, as far as it was read: TGTGCCAGTAGTATTTCCGGGAACACTGAA. Translating gives CASSISGNTE. The CDR3 in its entirety is CASSISGNTEAFF. Drawing the rest from reference TRBV19 and TRBJ1-1, the complete variable domain is DGGITQSPKYLFRKEGQNVTLSCEQNLNHDAMYWYRQDPGQGLRLIYYSQIVNDFQKGDIAEGYSVSREKKESFPLTVTSAQKNPTAFYLCASSISGNTEAFFGQGTRLTVV.

Points on this clone: The sequence runs out 3 residues before the end of the CDR3; the remainder is reconstructed from the germline J gene. V is TRBV19 and J is TRBJ1-5, with TRBD1 matching over 7 bases. Germline CDR1 is LNHDA and CDR2 is SQIVND (reference sequence). The ends lost 9 bases at V and 2 bases at J; junction bases unmatched: 13. The CDR3 is 16 amino acids. The DNA read from the CDR3 is TGTGCCAGCGATGGGACAGTTCTAGGGGGCAATCAGCCC. Protein: CASDGTVLGGNQP. The complete CDR3 sequence is CASDGTVLGGNQPQHF.

To note about this clone: The sequenced fragment ends 3 residues before the CDR3 boundary, so the rest is inferred from the germline J gene. The chain employs TRBV2 and TRBJ1-3, with a tentative D call TRBD1 (6 bases). The V gene lost 5 bases and the J gene lost 2 bases, with 13 bases spanning the gap. This CDR3 comprises 15 residues. Looked up from germline, CDR1 is SNHLY and CDR2 is FYNNEI. The CDR3 bases that were read are TGTGCCAGCAGTTCAGGGGAGTCGGCTGGAAACACC. This gives the protein CASSSGESAGNT. In full, the CDR3 reads CASSSGESAGNTIYF.

Notes on this clone: The CDR3 is cut off 3 residues early in the read; its end comes from the germline J gene. V usage is TRBV19 and J usage is TRBJ1-4; 9 bases match TRBD1. CDR3 length equals 19 residues. With 4 bases clipped from V and 0 bases from J, the junction kept 12 bases outside the gene matches. Germline values: CDR1 LNHDA, CDR2 SQIVND (reference sequence). CDR3 sequence: CASSTPGQGTSATNEKLFF. The DNA read from the CDR3 is TGTGCCAGTAGTACTCCGGGACAGGGAACCTCCGCAACTAATGAAAAA. Variable domain in full (rest from reference TRBV19 and TRBJ1-4): DGGITQSPKYLFRKEGQNVTLSCEQNLNHDAMYWYRQDPGQGLRLIYYSQIVNDFQKGDIAEGYSVSREKKESFPLTVTSAQKNPTAFYLCASSTPGQGTSATNEKLFFGSGTQLSVL.

As for this clone: The CDR3 is cut off 3 residues early in the read; its end comes from the germline J gene. V usage is TRBV20-1 and J usage is TRBJ1-1, with D possibly matching TRBD1 (6 bases). Germline CDR1 reads DFQATT; CDR2 reads SNEGSKA (reference sequence). Trimming removed 6 bases from V and 2 bases from J, with 13 bases in between. The CDR3 runs to 13 residues. Partial CDR3 DNA: TGCAGTGCCTTTCGGGACACCAACACTGAA. Amino acid sequence: CSAFRDTNTE. The full CDR3 protein reads CSAFRDTNTEAFF.

Notes on this clone: The read terminates 3 residues before the CDR3 end, so the remaining end is supplied by the germline J gene. V usage is TRBV19 and J usage is TRBJ2-1; 7 bases match TRBD1. The V gene's germline CDR1 is LNHDA and CDR2 SQIVND (reference sequence). The V and J ends lost 5 bases and 0 bases, in that order; junction bases with no gene match: 4. The CDR3 is made up of 15 amino acids. CDR3 DNA (partial): TGTGCCAGTAGTTCTTCAGGGGGCTCCTACAATGAG. Protein: CASSSSGGSYNE. In full, the CDR3 is CASSSSGGSYNEQFF.

This CDR3 is CASTPWTSGVDEQFF. The CDR3 bases that were read are TGTGCCAGTACCCCATGGACTAGTGGAGTCGATGAG. V usage is TRBV19 and J usage is TRBJ2-1; 7 bases line up with TRBD2. The missing CDR3 end, 3 residues past where the read stops, is filled in from the germline J gene. After removal of 7 bases from V and 8 bases from J, the junction contained 14 bases not matched to a gene. Germline V gene sequence: CDR1 LNHDA, CDR2 SQIVND (reference sequence). The CDR3 sequence is 15 residues long.

Notes on this clone: The read gets to within 3 residues of the CDR3 end, and the germline J gene fills in the rest. The V gene is TRBV5-5, the J gene TRBJ2-5; possibly TRBD2 for D (5 bases). CDR1 is SGHKS, CDR2 YYEKEE, per germline (reference sequence). This CDR3 contains 13 residues. V shed 1 base and J shed 3 bases, with 7 bases lying between them. CDR3 residues: CASSLPGEETQYF. CDR3 DNA, as far as it was read: TGTGCCAGCAGCTTGCCCGGGGAAGAGACC.